A single sample gave rise to the 3 T cell receptor beta chains below, sequenced in a study of blood T cell repertoires in COVID-19. Clones were sequenced by immunoSEQ multiplex PCR, and TCRdb holds only the in-frame ones, with some missing. The sample carries around 60,000 clones, less than 75% recorded once. What was sequenced was peripheral blood. The receptors shown here come from a woman in her fifties or sixties with active or convalescent COVID-19.

The rearrangement joins TRBV20-1 to TRBJ2-2; 12 bases map to TRBD2. Looked up from germline, CDR1 is DFQATT and CDR2 is SNEGSKA (reference sequence). CDR3 length equals 17 residues. V shed 3 bases and J 4 bases; nucleotides not matched to a gene: 9. As DNA, the CDR3 is TGCAGTGCTAGTGGGACTAGCGGGCCCCGGAGCACCGGGGAGCTGTTTTTT. Protein: CSASGTSGPRSTGELFF.

The chain carries TRBV7-2 and TRBJ2-7; the match to TRBD2 covers 7 bases. From germline, CDR1 is SGHTA and CDR2 FQGNSA. Trimming took 2 bases from V and 6 from J; bases not matched to a gene: 7. The CDR3 loop spans 14 amino acids. The CDR3 coding sequence is TGTGCCAGCAGCTTATCTGGCGGGAGAAGCGAGCAGTACTTC. Encoded protein: CASSLSGGRSEQYF.

This clone was recorded a few times. This chain joins TRBV5-1 and TRBJ2-7; 7 nucleotides align to TRBD2. CDR3 length: 14 amino acids. V shed 5 bases and J 4 bases; nucleotides not matched to a gene: 9. Germline CDR1 reads SGHRS; CDR2 reads YFSETQ. The CDR3 coding sequence is TGCGCCAGCAGGCTGGTGGCGGGAGAGTACGAGCAGTACTTC. Amino acids: CASRLVAGEYEQYF. The variable domain in full, completed from reference TRBV5-1 and TRBJ2-7, reads KAGVTQTPRYLIKTRGQQVTLSCSPISGHRSVSWYQQTPGQGLQFLFEYFSETQRNKGNFPGRFSGRQFSNSRSEMNVSTLELGDSALYLCASRLVAGEYEQYFGPGTRLTVT.